These 21 T cell receptor beta chains were all obtained from the same sample, sequenced in a study of blood T cell repertoires in COVID-19. The repertoire was sequenced with immunoSEQ multiplex PCR; TCRdb's copy has only in-frame clones and lacks some. Found here are 250,000 to 400,000 clones, approximately 89% of them singletons; the top ten hold approximately 1.6%. Sequenced material: peripheral blood. The receptors originated from a woman aged 25 to 39 with COVID-19, enrolled during active disease.

The chain combines TRBV11-2 with TRBJ2-7; D not certain. V lost 2 bases to trimming and J lost 1 base, with 9 bases between them. Germline values: CDR1 SGHAT, CDR2 FQNNGV. This CDR3 contains 14 residues. The CDR3, as DNA: TGTGCCAGCAGCTTACACCGACATTCCTACGAGCAGTACGTC. It encodes CASSLHRHSYEQYV.

The chain uses TRBV7-9 and TRBJ1-1, with 7 bases fitting TRBD1. Per the germline V gene, CDR1 is SEHNR and CDR2 is FQNEAQ (reference sequence). The junction had 3 bases not matched to a gene; V was cut back by 5 bases and J by 6 bases. This CDR3 is built from 12 residues. CDR3 DNA: TGTGCCAGCAGCACAGGGGAGGCTGAAGCTTTCTTT. Protein: CASSTGEAEAFF.

This chain joins TRBV3-1 (or the pseudogene TRBV3-2) and TRBJ2-5; no clear D. The germline gives CDR1 LGHDT, CDR2 YNNKEL (reference sequence). Trimming shortened V by 0 bases and J by 1 base, and 6 bases separated the two germline ends. The CDR3 has 14 residues. The CDR3 nucleotides are TGTGCCAGCAGCCAAGATCTGGCCCAAGAGACCCAGTACTTC. Translated, it gives CASSQDLAQETQYF.

This chain connects TRBV20-1 to TRBJ1-5; D is perhaps TRBD1 (5 bases). Germline V gene data show CDR1 as DFQATT and CDR2 as SNEGSKA (reference sequence). The CDR3 spans 12 residues. Between the trimmed V and J ends, which lost 3 bases and 4 bases, there was a span of 7 bases. This CDR3 is CSASGANQPQHF. The CDR3 bases are TGCAGTGCTAGTGGGGCGAATCAGCCCCAGCATTTT.

The chain joins TRBV28 to TRBJ2-6; D might be TRBD1 (6 bases). The CDR3 is 17 amino acids. V lost 3 bases to trimming and J lost 3 bases, with 15 bases between them. Germline CDR1 reads MDHEN; CDR2 reads SYDVKM. The CDR3 here is CASSLGAGVDGANVLTF. In nucleotides, the CDR3 is TGTGCCAGCAGTTTGGGGGCCGGGGTCGATGGGGCCAACGTCCTGACTTTC.

V is TRBV10-2 and J is TRBJ1-2, with 9 bases lining up with TRBD1. In germline, CDR1 is WSHSY, CDR2 SAAADI. The CDR3 covers 13 residues. J was trimmed by 8 bases and V by 6 bases; bases with no gene match: 7. The CDR3 DNA sequence: TGCGCCAGCAGGAACAGGGGGCTTGGGGGCTACACCTTC. It yields the protein CASRNRGLGGYTF.

The rearrangement links TRBV9 to TRBJ2-7; 7 bases map to TRBD1. The CDR3 is 13 residues long. With V trimmed by 0 bases and J by 6 bases, 3 bases remained unmatched. CDR1 is SGDLS, CDR2 YYNGEE, per germline. The CDR3 sequence is CASSVGAGGEQYF. CDR3 DNA sequence: TGTGCCAGCAGCGTAGGGGCAGGGGGCGAGCAGTACTTC. Together with reference TRBV9 and TRBJ2-7, the CDR3 gives the full variable domain: DSGVTQTPKHLITATGQRVTLRCSPRSGDLSVYWYQQSLDQGLQFLIQYYNGEERAKGNILERFSAQQFPDLHSELNLSSLELGDSALYFCASSVGAGGEQYFGPGTRLTVT.

The chain carries TRBV4-3 and TRBJ1-1, with unresolved D. The CDR3 consists of 15 residues. Germline V gene sequence: CDR1 LGHNA, CDR2 YSLEER. Trimming cost V 3 bases and J 1 base, with 12 bases left between them. The CDR3, as DNA: TGCGCCAGCAGCCAGGTTTCGGTTTCGAACACTGAAGCTTTCTTT. Encoded protein: CASSQVSVSNTEAFF.

This rearrangement joins TRBV6-2 or TRBV6-3 to TRBJ2-7; D uncertain. V was trimmed by 5 bases and J by 2 bases, leaving 10 bases between them. CDR3 size: 13 residues. In germline, CDR1 is MNHEY, CDR2 SVGEGT. The CDR3 DNA sequence: TGTGCCAGCAGTCCGTCTGGCCCCTACGAGCAGTACTTC. Its protein product is CASSPSGPYEQYF.

This clone was detected only once. This rearrangement joins TRBV7-2 to TRBJ2-4; 9 nucleotides match TRBD1. Germline CDR1 SGHTA, CDR2 FQGNSA. This CDR3 comprises 15 residues. The junction had 7 bases not matched to a gene; V was cut back by 2 bases and J by 8 bases. As DNA, the CDR3 is TGTGCCAGCAGCTTACGGGACAGGGTGGTTGACATTCAGTACTTC. Protein sequence: CASSLRDRVVDIQYF. Using reference TRBV7-2 and TRBJ2-4 for the parts outside the CDR3, the full variable domain is GAGVSQSPSNKVTEKGKDVELRCDPISGHTALYWYRQSLGQGLEFLIYFQGNSAPDKSGLPSDRFSAERTGGSVSTLTIQRTQQEDSAVYLCASSLRDRVVDIQYFGAGTRLSVL.

The chain is built from TRBV10-2 and TRBJ2-3; TRBD2 aligns across 13 bases. Germline V gene sequence: CDR1 WSHSY, CDR2 SAAADI. Germline trimming cut 9 bases from V and 11 bases from J; bases unmatched to any gene: 5. The CDR3 is 12 amino acids. In DNA, the CDR3 is TGCGCCAGTGGACTAGCGGGGGCACTGCAGTATTTT. This encodes CASGLAGALQYF.

The rearrangement joins TRBV5-6 to TRBJ1-2; D gene ambiguous. This CDR3 is built from 13 residues. The germline gives CDR1 SGHDT, CDR2 YYEEEE. Trimming removed 2 bases at V and 8 bases at J, with 13 bases between. CDR3: CASSFTGFRGYTF. CDR3 in DNA: TGTGCCAGCAGCTTCACGGGGTTCCGGGGCTACACCTTC.

The chain joins TRBV2 to TRBJ2-3, with a weak D call TRBD1 (5 bases). This CDR3 comprises 14 residues. CDR1 and CDR2 from the germline V gene are SNHLY and FYNNEI. The V end was cut by 4 bases, the J end by 0 bases, with 8 bases between. CDR3 DNA sequence: TGTGCCAGCAGTGGTGACAGAAGCACAGATACGCAGTATTTT. This encodes CASSGDRSTDTQYF. The whole variable domain, filled in from reference TRBV2 and TRBJ2-3, reads EPEVTQTPSHQVTQMGQEVILRCVPISNHLYFYWYRQILGQKVEFLVSFYNNEISEKSEIFDDQFSVERPDGSNFTLKIRSTKLEDSAMYFCASSGDRSTDTQYFGPGTRLTVL.

This sequence joins TRBV27 and TRBJ1-2, with D unresolved. The ends were cut back, 3 bases at V and 6 bases at J, with 11 bases in the middle. This CDR3 has 13 amino acids. The V gene's germline CDR1 is MNHEY and CDR2 SMNVEV (reference sequence). The CDR3 DNA is TGTGCCAGCAGTTTGATCGGTCGTGATGGCTACACCTTC. Protein sequence: CASSLIGRDGYTF.

The chain joins TRBV5-1 to TRBJ2-3; TRBD1 is a possible D gene (6 bases). Trimming took 0 bases from V and 3 from J, leaving 11 bases between them. Germline V gives CDR1 SGHRS, CDR2 YFSETQ. CDR3 length: 15 amino acids. CDR3 in amino acids: CASSLDPGDTDTQYF. The CDR3 nucleotides are TGCGCCAGCAGCTTGGACCCAGGGGATACAGATACGCAGTATTTT.

The rearrangement joins TRBV7-9 to TRBJ2-7; 8 bases fit TRBD1. Trimming took 0 bases from V and 3 from J; bases not matched to a gene: 4. The length of the CDR3 is 15 residues. Germline assignment: CDR1 SEHNR and CDR2 FQNEAQ (reference sequence). The CDR3 here is CASSLATGAIYEQYF. CDR3 bases: TGTGCCAGCAGCTTAGCGACAGGGGCCATCTACGAGCAGTACTTC. Looking up the rest from reference TRBV7-9 and TRBJ2-7 gives the full variable domain: DTGVSQNPRHKITKRGQNVTFRCDPISEHNRLYWYRQTLGQGPEFLTYFQNEAQLEKSRLLSDRFSAERPKGSFSTLEIQRTEQGDSAMYLCASSLATGAIYEQYFGPGTRLTVT.

Only a few counts were recorded for this clone. The V call is TRBV12-3 or TRBV12-4, the J call TRBJ2-5; D is unresolved. This CDR3 is built from 13 residues. V lost 6 bases and J lost 5, with 13 bases in between. CDR3 amino acids: CASSPALWETQYF. The CDR3 coding sequence is TGTGCCAGCAGCCCCGCGCTTTGGGAGACCCAGTACTTC.

The chain uses TRBV11-2 and TRBJ2-1; 10 nucleotides agree with TRBD2. The CDR3 loop spans 17 amino acids. CDR1 and CDR2 from the germline V gene are SGHAT and FQNNGV. Trimming at V came to 0 bases and at J to 6 bases, leaving 8 bases not matched to a gene. The CDR3 sequence is CASSLEGSGGAINEQFF. Here the CDR3 DNA reads TGTGCCAGCAGCTTAGAAGGGAGCGGGGGGGCCATCAATGAGCAGTTCTTC.

The genes are TRBV6-2 or TRBV6-3 and TRBJ2-7; the D gene is possibly TRBD1 (5 bases). V dropped 5 bases and J dropped 3 bases, with 11 bases sitting between them. Germline CDR1 reads MNHEY; CDR2 reads SVGEGT. This CDR3 spans 13 amino acids. CDR3 sequence: CASSASGIYEQYV. In DNA form, the CDR3 reads TGTGCCAGCAGTGCCTCAGGGATCTACGAGCAGTACGTC.

This clone was seen just once. V and J are TRBV6-5 and TRBJ1-2; 7 positions agree with TRBD1. Per the germline V gene, CDR1 is MNHEY and CDR2 is SVGAGI. The trim removed 6 bases at V and 3 bases at J, leaving 7 bases unmatched. This CDR3 has 14 amino acids. The CDR3, as DNA: TGTGCCAGCAGCCGAGGGACAGATGACTATGGCTACACCTTC. Amino acid sequence: CASSRGTDDYGYTF.

The V gene is TRBV6-2 or TRBV6-3, the J gene TRBJ2-2, with 11 bases matching TRBD2. Germline V gene data show CDR1 as MNHEY and CDR2 as SVGEGT. J lost 3 bases, V lost 6 bases, and 12 bases had no gene match. The CDR3 extends over 18 amino acids. CDR3 region: CASSRPTLAGGHTGELFF. CDR3 bases: TGTGCCAGCAGCCGACCTACTCTAGCGGGGGGTCACACCGGGGAGCTGTTTTTT.